This T cell receptor (beta chain) was sequenced in a study of glioma-infiltrating T cells. As regards this clonotype: What it binds is unknown.

Study-level findings and limits: Non-neoplastic patients had below-expected tissue-blood divergence, while all gliomas exceeded expectation. Only very few CDR3 sequences appeared in both tissue and blood.

J lost 7 bases, V lost 0 bases, and 4 bases had no gene match. Germline V gene sequence: CDR1 SGHVS, CDR2 FNYEAQ. This CDR3 region has 15 residues. Using RNA template, CDR3s of TCR alpha and beta were amplified with iRepertoire arm-PCR. Tissue mRNA or PBMC total RNA, roughly 95-400 ng, went into one-step reverse transcription and amplification. TCRdb processed the multiplex PCR reads anew with MiXCR; each CDR3 protein has one entry. Counted here are 100,000 to 150,000 distinct CDR3 sequences, 24% occurring once; the ten biggest clones make up around a quarter. The source of this sequence is a human donor with low-grade glioma or glioblastoma, undergoing nonglioma brain surgery, or in good health (not recorded which). Specimen: glioma tissue, nonneoplastic brain tissue, or PBMCs (not recorded which). The chain recombines TRBV7-6 with TRBJ1-2, with 11 bases aligning to TRBD1. The CDR3 DNA follows: TGTGCCAGCAGCTTAGCGAGGACAGGGGGCTCTGGCTACACCTTC. The encoded protein is CASSLARTGGSGYTF.